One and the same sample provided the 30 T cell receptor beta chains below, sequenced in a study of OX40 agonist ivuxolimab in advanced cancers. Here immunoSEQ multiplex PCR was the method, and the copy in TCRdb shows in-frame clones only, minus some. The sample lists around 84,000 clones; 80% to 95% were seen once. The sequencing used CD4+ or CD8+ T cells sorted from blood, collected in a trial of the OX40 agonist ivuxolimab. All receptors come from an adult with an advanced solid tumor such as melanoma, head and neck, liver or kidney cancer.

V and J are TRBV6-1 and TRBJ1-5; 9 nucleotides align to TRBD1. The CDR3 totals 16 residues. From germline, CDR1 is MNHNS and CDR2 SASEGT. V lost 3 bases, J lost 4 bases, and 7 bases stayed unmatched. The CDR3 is CASSDPTGGSNQPQHF. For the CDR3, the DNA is TGTGCCAGCAGTGACCCAACAGGGGGCAGTAATCAGCCCCAGCATTTT.

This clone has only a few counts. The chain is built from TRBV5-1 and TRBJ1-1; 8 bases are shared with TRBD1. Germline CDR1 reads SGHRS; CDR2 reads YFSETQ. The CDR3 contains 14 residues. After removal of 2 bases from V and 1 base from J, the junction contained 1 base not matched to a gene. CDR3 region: CASSFGTGNTEAFF. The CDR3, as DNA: TGCGCCAGCAGCTTCGGGACAGGGAACACTGAAGCTTTCTTT.

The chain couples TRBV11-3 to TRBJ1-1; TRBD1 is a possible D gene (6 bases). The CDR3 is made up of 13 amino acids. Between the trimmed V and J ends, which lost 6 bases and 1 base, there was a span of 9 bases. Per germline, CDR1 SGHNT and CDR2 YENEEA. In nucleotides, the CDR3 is TGTGCCAGCAGTAAGGACAGGAACACTGAAGCTTTCTTT. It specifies CASSKDRNTEAFF.

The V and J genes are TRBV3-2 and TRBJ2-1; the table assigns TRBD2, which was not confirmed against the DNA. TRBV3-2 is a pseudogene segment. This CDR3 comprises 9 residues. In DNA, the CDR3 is TGCAAACTTGGGAGGGGAAGGTTCTTC. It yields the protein CKLGRGRFF.

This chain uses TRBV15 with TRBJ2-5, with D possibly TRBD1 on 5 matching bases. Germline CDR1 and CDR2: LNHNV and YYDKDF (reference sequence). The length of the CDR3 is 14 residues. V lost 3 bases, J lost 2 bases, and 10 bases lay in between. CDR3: CATSSSGWQETQYF. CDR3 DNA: TGTGCCACCAGCAGCTCAGGGTGGCAAGAGACCCAGTACTTC.

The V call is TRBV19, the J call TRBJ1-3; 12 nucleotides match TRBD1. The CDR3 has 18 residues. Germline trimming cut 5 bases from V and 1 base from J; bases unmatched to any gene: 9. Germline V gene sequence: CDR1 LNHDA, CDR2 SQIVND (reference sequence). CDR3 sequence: CASSSGTGGSSSGNTIYF. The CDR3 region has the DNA TGTGCCAGTAGTTCCGGGACAGGGGGCTCTTCGTCTGGAAACACCATATATTTT.

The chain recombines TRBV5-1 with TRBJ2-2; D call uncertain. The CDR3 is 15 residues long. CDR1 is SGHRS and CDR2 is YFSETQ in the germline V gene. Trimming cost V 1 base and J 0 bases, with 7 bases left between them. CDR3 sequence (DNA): TGCGCCAGCAGCTTGATATCCTCGAACACCGGGGAGCTGTTTTTT. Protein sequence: CASSLISSNTGELFF.

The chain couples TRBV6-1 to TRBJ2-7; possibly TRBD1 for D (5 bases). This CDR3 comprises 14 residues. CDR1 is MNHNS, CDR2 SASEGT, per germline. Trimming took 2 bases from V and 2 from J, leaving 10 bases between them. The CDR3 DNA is TGTGCCAGCAGTGAATTTTGGGGCCCCTACGAGCAGTACTTC. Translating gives CASSEFWGPYEQYF.

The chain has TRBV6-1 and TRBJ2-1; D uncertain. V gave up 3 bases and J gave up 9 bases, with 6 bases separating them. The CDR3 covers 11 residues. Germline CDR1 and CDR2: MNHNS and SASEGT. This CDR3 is CASSEGGEQFF. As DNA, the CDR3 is TGTGCCAGCAGTGAGGGTGGTGAGCAGTTCTTC.

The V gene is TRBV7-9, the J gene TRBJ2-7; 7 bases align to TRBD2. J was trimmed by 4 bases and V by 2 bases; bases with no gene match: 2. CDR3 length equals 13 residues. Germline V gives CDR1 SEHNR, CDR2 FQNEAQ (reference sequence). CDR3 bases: TGTGCCAGCAGCTTATGGGAGGGTTACGAGCAGTACTTC. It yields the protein CASSLWEGYEQYF.

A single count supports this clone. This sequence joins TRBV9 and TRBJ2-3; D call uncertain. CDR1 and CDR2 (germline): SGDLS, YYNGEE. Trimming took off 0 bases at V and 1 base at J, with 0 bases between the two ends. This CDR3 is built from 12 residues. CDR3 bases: TGTGCCAGCAGCGTAGGCACAGATACGCAGTATTTT. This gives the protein CASSVGTDTQYF.

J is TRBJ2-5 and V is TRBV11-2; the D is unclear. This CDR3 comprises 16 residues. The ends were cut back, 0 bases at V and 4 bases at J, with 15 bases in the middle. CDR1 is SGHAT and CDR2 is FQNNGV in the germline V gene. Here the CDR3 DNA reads TGTGCCAGCAGCTTAGATCCGGGTCCCCCGAGAGAGACCCAGTACTTC. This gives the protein CASSLDPGPPRETQYF.

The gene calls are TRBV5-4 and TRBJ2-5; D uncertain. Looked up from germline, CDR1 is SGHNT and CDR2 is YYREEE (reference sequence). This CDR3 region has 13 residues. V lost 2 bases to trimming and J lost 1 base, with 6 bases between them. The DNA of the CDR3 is TGTGCCAGCAGCTTTCTTCCCCAAGAGACCCAGTACTTC. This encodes CASSFLPQETQYF.

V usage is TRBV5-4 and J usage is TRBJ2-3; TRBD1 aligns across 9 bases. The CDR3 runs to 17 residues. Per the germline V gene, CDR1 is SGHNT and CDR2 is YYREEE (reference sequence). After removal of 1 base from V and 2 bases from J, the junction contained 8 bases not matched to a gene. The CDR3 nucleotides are TGTGCCAGCAGCTTGCGGACAGGGGACCTATCCACAGATACGCAGTATTTT. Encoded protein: CASSLRTGDLSTDTQYF.

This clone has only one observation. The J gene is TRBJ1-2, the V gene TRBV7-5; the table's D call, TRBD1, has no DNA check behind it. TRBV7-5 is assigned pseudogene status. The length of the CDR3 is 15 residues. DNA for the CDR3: TGTGTCAGAAGCAAAGCACAGGGGGCGTATCGAGGCTACACCTTC. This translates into CVRSKAQGAYRGYTF.

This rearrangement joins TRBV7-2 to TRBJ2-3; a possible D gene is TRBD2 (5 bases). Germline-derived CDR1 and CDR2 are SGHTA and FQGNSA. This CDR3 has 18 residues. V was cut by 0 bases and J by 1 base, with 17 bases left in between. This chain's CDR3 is CASSLARGPSKGTDTQYF. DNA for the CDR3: TGTGCCAGCAGCTTAGCCCGGGGTCCTTCGAAGGGCACAGATACGCAGTATTTT.

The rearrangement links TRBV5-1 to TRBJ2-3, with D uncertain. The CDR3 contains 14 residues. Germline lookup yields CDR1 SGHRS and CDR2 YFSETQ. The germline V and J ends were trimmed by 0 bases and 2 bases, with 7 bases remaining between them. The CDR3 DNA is TGCGCCAGCAGCTTGGGGGGATACACAGATACGCAGTATTTT. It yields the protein CASSLGGYTDTQYF.

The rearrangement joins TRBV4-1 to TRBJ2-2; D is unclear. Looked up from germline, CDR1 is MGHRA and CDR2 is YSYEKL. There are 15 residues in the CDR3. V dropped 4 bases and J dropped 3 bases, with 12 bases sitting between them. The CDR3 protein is CASSLKVRDTGELFF. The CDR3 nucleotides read TGCGCCAGCAGCCTGAAAGTTAGGGACACCGGGGAGCTGTTTTTT.

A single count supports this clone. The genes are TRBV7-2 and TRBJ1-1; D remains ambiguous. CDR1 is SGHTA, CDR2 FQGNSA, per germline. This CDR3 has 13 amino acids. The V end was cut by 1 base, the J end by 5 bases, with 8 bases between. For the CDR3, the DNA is TGTGCCAGCAGCTTAGAAGGGAATACTGAAGCTTTCTTT. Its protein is CASSLEGNTEAFF.

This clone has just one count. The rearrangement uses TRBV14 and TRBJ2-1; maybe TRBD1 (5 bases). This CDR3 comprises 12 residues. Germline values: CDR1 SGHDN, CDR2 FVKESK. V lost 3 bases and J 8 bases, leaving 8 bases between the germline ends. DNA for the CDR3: TGTGCCAGCAGCCATTGGGGCGATGAGCAGTTCTTC. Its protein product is CASSHWGDEQFF.

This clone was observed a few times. The CDR3 sequence: CASAATGNYGYTF. CDR3 DNA: TGTGCCAGCGCCGCGACAGGAAACTATGGCTACACCTTC. The chain employs TRBV18 and TRBJ1-2, with D possibly TRBD1 on 6 matching bases. V lost 8 bases and J 2 bases, leaving 12 bases between the germline ends. There are 13 residues in the CDR3. Germline-derived CDR1 and CDR2 are KGHSH and LQKENI. The whole variable domain, filled in from reference TRBV18 and TRBJ1-2, reads NAGVMQNPRHLVRRRGQEARLRCSPMKGHSHVYWYRQLPEEGLKFMVYLQKENIIDESGMPKERFSAEFPKEGPSILRIQQVVRGDSAAYFCASAATGNYGYTFGSGTRLTVV.

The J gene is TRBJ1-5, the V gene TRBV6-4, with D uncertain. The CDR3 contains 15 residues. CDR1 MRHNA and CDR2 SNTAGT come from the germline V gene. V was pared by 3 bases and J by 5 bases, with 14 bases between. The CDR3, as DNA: TGTGCCAGCAGTGATTGGGTCGGGAGGGATCAGCCCCAGCATTTT. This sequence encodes CASSDWVGRDQPQHF.

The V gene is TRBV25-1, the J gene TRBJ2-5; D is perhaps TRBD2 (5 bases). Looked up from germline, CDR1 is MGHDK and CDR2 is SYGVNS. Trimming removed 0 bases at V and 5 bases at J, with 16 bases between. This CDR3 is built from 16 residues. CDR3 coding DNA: TGTGCCAGCAGTGAATATTCGACCGGAGAGGGTGAGACCCAGTACTTC. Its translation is CASSEYSTGEGETQYF.

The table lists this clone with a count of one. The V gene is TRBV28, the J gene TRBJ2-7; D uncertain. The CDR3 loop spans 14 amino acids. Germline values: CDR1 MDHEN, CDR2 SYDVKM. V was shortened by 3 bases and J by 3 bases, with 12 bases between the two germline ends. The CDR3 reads CASSLVARRYEQYF. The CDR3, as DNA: TGTGCCAGCAGTTTGGTTGCCCGCCGCTACGAGCAGTACTTC.

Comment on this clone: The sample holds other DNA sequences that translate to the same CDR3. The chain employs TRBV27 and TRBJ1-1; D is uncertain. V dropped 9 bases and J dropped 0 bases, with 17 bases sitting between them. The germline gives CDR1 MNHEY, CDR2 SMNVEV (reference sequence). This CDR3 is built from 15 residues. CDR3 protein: CAREDGRIMNTEAFF. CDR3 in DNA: TGTGCCAGAGAGGACGGGAGGATTATGAACACTGAAGCTTTCTTT.

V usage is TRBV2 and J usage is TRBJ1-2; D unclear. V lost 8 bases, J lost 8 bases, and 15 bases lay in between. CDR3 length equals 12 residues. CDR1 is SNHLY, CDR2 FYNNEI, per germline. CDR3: CASRPSGKGYTF. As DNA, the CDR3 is TGTGCCAGCCGCCCATCCGGGAAGGGCTACACCTTC.

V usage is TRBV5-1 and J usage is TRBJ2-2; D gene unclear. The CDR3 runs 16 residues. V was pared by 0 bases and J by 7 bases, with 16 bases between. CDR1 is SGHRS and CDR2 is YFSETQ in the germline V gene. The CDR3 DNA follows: TGCGCCAGCAGCTTGGTGGGTGAAAGGGCCGGCGGGGAGCTGTTTTTT. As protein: CASSLVGERAGGELFF.

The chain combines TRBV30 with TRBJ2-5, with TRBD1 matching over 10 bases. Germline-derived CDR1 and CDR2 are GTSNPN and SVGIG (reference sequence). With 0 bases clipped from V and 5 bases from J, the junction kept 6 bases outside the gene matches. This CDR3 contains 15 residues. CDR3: CAWSVTGGSWETQYF. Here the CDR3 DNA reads TGTGCCTGGAGTGTGACAGGGGGCTCGTGGGAGACCCAGTACTTC.

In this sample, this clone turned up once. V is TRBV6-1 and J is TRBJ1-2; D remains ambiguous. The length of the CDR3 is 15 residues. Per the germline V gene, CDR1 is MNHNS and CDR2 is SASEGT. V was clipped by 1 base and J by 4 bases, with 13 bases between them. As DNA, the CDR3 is TGTGCCAGCAGTGAAGGCGGGATATGGGGCTATGGCTACACCTTC. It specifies CASSEGGIWGYGYTF.

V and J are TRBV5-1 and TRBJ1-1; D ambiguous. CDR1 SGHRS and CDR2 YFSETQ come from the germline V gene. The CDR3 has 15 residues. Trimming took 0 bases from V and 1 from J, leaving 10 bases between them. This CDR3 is CASSLVDGRNTEAFF. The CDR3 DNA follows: TGCGCCAGCAGCTTGGTCGATGGCAGGAACACTGAAGCTTTCTTT.